The next 26 T cell receptor beta chains were all read from a single sample in a study of blood T cell repertoires in COVID-19. Data came from immunoSEQ multiplex PCR; TCRdb stores just in-frame clones and leaves some out. Of around 300,000 clones detected, 75% to 90% appear once; the ten largest clones hold just under 0.95%. Sequencing input: peripheral blood. The receptors stem from a woman aged 40 to 50 who had recovered from COVID-19.

CDR3 sequence: CASSLFAGQGAYSNQPQHF. The CDR3 DNA reads TGTGCCAGCAGCCTGTTTGCGGGACAGGGGGCTTATAGCAATCAGCCCCAGCATTTT. The chain combines TRBV7-2 with TRBJ1-5; 12 nucleotides line up with TRBD1. V shed 5 bases, J shed 0 bases, and the junction held 11 bases outside the gene matches. In germline, CDR1 is SGHTA, CDR2 FQGNSA. CDR3 length: 19 amino acids.

The chain couples TRBV5-1 to TRBJ2-6; perhaps TRBD2 as D (6 bases). V was clipped by 4 bases and J by 3 bases, with 11 bases between them. The CDR3 extends over 15 amino acids. Germline assignment: CDR1 SGHRS and CDR2 YFSETQ. The chain's CDR3 is CASSQEGGGANVLTF. CDR3 bases: TGCGCCAGCAGCCAGGAGGGTGGTGGGGCCAACGTCCTGACTTTC.

The chain recombines TRBV5-8 with TRBJ2-7, with D possibly TRBD2 on 6 matching bases. The CDR3 totals 16 residues. V was shortened by 5 bases and J by 1 base, with 19 bases between the two germline ends. The germline gives CDR1 SGHTS, CDR2 YDEGEE. CDR3 DNA: TGTGCCAGCAGTCCCGGTGGGGGGACCGTGTCCTACGAGCAGTACTTC. Its protein is CASSPGGGTVSYEQYF.

Here the CDR3 DNA reads TGTGCCACCAGTGACCCAGGGCTAGACCAGCCCCAGCATTTT. This encodes CATSDPGLDQPQHF. This chain uses TRBV24-1 with TRBJ1-5; D may be TRBD1 (5 bases). V lost 4 bases, J lost 7 bases, and 13 bases lay in between. The CDR3 covers 14 residues. The germline gives CDR1 KGHDR, CDR2 SFDVKD.

The chain combines TRBV7-8 with TRBJ2-3; no firm D call. The CDR3 is 11 residues long. Trimming took 7 bases from V and 2 from J, leaving 4 bases between them. Germline CDR1 and CDR2: SGHVS and FQNEAQ. The CDR3 DNA reads as TGTGCCAGCACCCACACAGATACGCAGTATTTT. The encoded protein is CASTHTDTQYF.

This rearrangement joins TRBV27 to TRBJ1-6; 7 bases agree with TRBD1. CDR3 size: 15 residues. In germline, CDR1 is MNHEY, CDR2 SMNVEV (reference sequence). J was trimmed by 7 bases and V by 2 bases; bases with no gene match: 5. The DNA for the CDR3 is TGTGCCAGCAGTTTAGGCCAGGGGGAGAATTCACCCCTCCACTTT. This sequence encodes CASSLGQGENSPLHF.

The V call is TRBV7-3, the J call TRBJ1-1; weak D call: TRBD1 (6 bases). Per the germline V gene, CDR1 is SGHTA and CDR2 is FQGTGA. The length of the CDR3 is 14 residues. Trimming removed 2 bases from V and 4 bases from J, with 11 bases in between. DNA for the CDR3: TGTGCCAGCAGCTTAGGGGGCCGATCCACTGAAGCTTTCTTT. As protein: CASSLGGRSTEAFF.

The genes are TRBV7-9 and TRBJ2-7; 7 nucleotides agree with TRBD1. CDR3 length: 14 residues. The trim removed 5 bases at V and 3 bases at J, leaving 7 bases unmatched. Germline CDR1 and CDR2: SEHNR and FQNEAQ (reference sequence). The CDR3 region has the DNA TGTGCCAGCAGCGAGGACAGGTTATTCTACGAGCAGTACTTC. It specifies CASSEDRLFYEQYF.

This chain joins TRBV7-8 and TRBJ2-2, with a possible D match to TRBD2 (6 bases). The V gene's germline CDR1 is SGHVS and CDR2 FQNEAQ. V lost 1 base to trimming and J lost 0 bases, with 12 bases between them. The CDR3 totals 17 residues. CDR3 nucleotide sequence: TGTGCCAGCAGCTTAGGGGGGGACGCAGCGAACACCGGGGAGCTGTTTTTT. Amino acid sequence: CASSLGGDAANTGELFF.

This chain connects TRBV5-4 to TRBJ2-7, with a possible D match to TRBD1 (6 bases). This CDR3 comprises 13 residues. CDR1 is SGHNT, CDR2 YYREEE, per germline (reference sequence). The V gene lost 0 bases and the J gene lost 5 bases, with 9 bases spanning the gap. The CDR3 bases are TGTGCCAGCAGCTTGGGCCAGGGGAACGAGCAGTACTTC. Translating gives CASSLGQGNEQYF.

The table lists this clone with a count of one. This chain connects TRBV7-9 to TRBJ2-7; 9 positions agree with TRBD2. Germline V gene sequence: CDR1 SEHNR, CDR2 FQNEAQ (reference sequence). After removal of 4 bases from V and 5 bases from J, the junction contained 12 bases not matched to a gene. This CDR3 spans 16 amino acids. CDR3 sequence reads: CASSSLASGNRNEQYF. The CDR3 coding sequence is TGTGCCAGCAGCTCCCTGGCTAGCGGGAACCGTAACGAGCAGTACTTC.

Remarks on this clone: One end of the junction is discordant with germline, which a read error may explain. The V gene is TRBV4-1, the J gene TRBJ2-5; TRBD1 aligns across 7 bases. The CDR3 loop spans 13 amino acids. The V gene's germline CDR1 is MGHRA and CDR2 YSYEKL. The CDR3 bases are TGCGCCAGCAGCGAAGACAGGGCTGGGACCCAGTACTTC. Translated: CASSEDRAGTQYF.

The rearrangement joins TRBV5-6 to TRBJ2-5, with 7 nucleotides matching TRBD1. V gave up 3 bases and J gave up 2 bases; unmatched junction bases: 13. CDR1 and CDR2 from the germline V gene are SGHDT and YYEEEE. The CDR3 covers 17 residues. CDR3 sequence: CASSYRGTAVNQETQYF. The CDR3 DNA reads as TGTGCCAGCAGCTACAGGGGCACTGCGGTCAATCAAGAGACCCAGTACTTC.

The chain has TRBV19 and TRBJ1-5, with no clear D. From germline, CDR1 is LNHDA and CDR2 SQIVND (reference sequence). V was trimmed by 3 bases and J by 6 bases, leaving 12 bases between them. The CDR3 contains 14 residues. CDR3 protein: CASSIQQYGQPQHF. As DNA, the CDR3 is TGTGCCAGTAGTATTCAACAGTACGGTCAGCCCCAGCATTTT.

The rearrangement uses TRBV25-1 and TRBJ1-4; D not certain. Germline lookup yields CDR1 MGHDK and CDR2 SYGVNS. The V end was cut by 8 bases, the J end by 4 bases, with 11 bases between. This CDR3 region has 13 residues. The CDR3 sequence is CASAAVHNEKLFF. The DNA for the CDR3 is TGTGCCAGCGCTGCGGTCCATAATGAAAAACTGTTTTTT. Using reference TRBV25-1 and TRBJ1-4 for the parts outside the CDR3, the full variable domain is EADIYQTPRYLVIGTGKKITLECSQTMGHDKMYWYQQDPGMELHLIHYSYGVNSTEKGDLSSESTVSRIRTEHFPLTLESARPSHTSQYLCASAAVHNEKLFFGSGTQLSVL.

This sequence joins TRBV12-3 or TRBV12-4 and TRBJ1-1, with D uncertain. V was pared by 5 bases and J by 6 bases, with 10 bases between. CDR3 length: 12 residues. In nucleotides, the CDR3 is TGTGCCAGCAGTAGAGGGATGGCTGAAGCTTTCTTT. It yields the protein CASSRGMAEAFF.

The chain carries TRBV14 and TRBJ2-7, with TRBD1 identical over 9 bases. V lost 4 bases to trimming and J lost 3 bases; unmatched junction nucleotides: 13. This CDR3 is 17 amino acids long. Germline V lookup: CDR1 SGHDN, CDR2 FVKESK. CDR3 sequence: CASSPFGTGRRYYEQYF. The CDR3 DNA sequence: TGTGCCAGCAGCCCATTTGGGACAGGGCGAAGATACTACGAGCAGTACTTC.

V is TRBV6-5 and J is TRBJ2-1, with 11 bases fitting TRBD2. The V and J ends lost 3 bases and 4 bases, in that order; junction bases with no gene match: 2. Germline values: CDR1 MNHEY, CDR2 SVGAGI. The CDR3 is 15 amino acids. The CDR3 nucleotides are TGTGCCAGCAGTTATAGCGGGAGGGGATACAATGAGCAGTTCTTC. Translated: CASSYSGRGYNEQFF.

Here the CDR3 reads CASAGAGQNIQYF. CDR3 DNA sequence: TGTGCCAGCGCTGGGGCAGGGCAAAACATTCAGTACTTC. The chain links TRBV9 to TRBJ2-4; possible D gene TRBD1, 5 bases. This CDR3 has 13 amino acids. The ends were cut back, 7 bases at V and 5 bases at J, with 13 bases in the middle. CDR1 and CDR2 (germline): SGDLS, YYNGEE.

This chain joins TRBV11-2 and TRBJ2-7; 8 bases map to TRBD2. This CDR3 is built from 17 residues. V was clipped by 0 bases and J by 7 bases; unmatched bases: 14. From germline, CDR1 is SGHAT and CDR2 FQNNGV. The CDR3: CASSLDLSGTRGLEQYF. The CDR3 nucleotides read TGTGCCAGCAGCTTAGACCTATCCGGGACTAGGGGGTTGGAGCAGTACTTC.

The chain combines TRBV19 with TRBJ1-1, with D unclear. CDR1 is LNHDA and CDR2 is SQIVND in the germline V gene (reference sequence). The V end lost 3 bases, the J end lost 5 bases, and 19 bases lay between the germline ends. CDR3 length equals 16 residues. CDR3 nucleotide sequence: TGTGCCAGTAGTATGGTAAGGATGGAGGAAAAAACTGAAGCTTTCTTT. This sequence encodes CASSMVRMEEKTEAFF. Complete variable domain (other parts from reference TRBV19 and TRBJ1-1): DGGITQSPKYLFRKEGQNVTLSCEQNLNHDAMYWYRQDPGQGLRLIYYSQIVNDFQKGDIAEGYSVSREKKESFPLTVTSAQKNPTAFYLCASSMVRMEEKTEAFFGQGTRLTVV.

V and J are TRBV5-6 and TRBJ2-3; D remains ambiguous. This CDR3 is 13 amino acids long. Per germline, CDR1 SGHDT and CDR2 YYEEEE. V was trimmed by 4 bases and J by 2 bases, leaving 8 bases between them. CDR3 protein: CASSADSTDTQYF. In DNA form, the CDR3 reads TGTGCCAGCAGCGCCGACTCCACAGATACGCAGTATTTT. Based on the CDR3 plus reference TRBV5-6 and TRBJ2-3, the full variable domain is DAGVTQSPTHLIKTRGQQVTLRCSPKSGHDTVSWYQQALGQGPQFIFQYYEEEERQRGNFPDRFSGHQFPNYSSELNVNALLLGDSALYLCASSADSTDTQYFGPGTRLTVL.

The chain employs TRBV30 and TRBJ2-3; 8 bases line up with TRBD2. Germline CDR1 and CDR2: GTSNPN and SVGIG (reference sequence). CDR3 size: 15 residues. J gave up 0 bases and V 0 bases, and 2 bases lay outside the gene matches. DNA of the CDR3: TGTGCCTGGAGTGTCGGGGGGGCGAGCACAGATACGCAGTATTTT. It is translated as CAWSVGGASTDTQYF. The whole variable domain, filled in from reference TRBV30 and TRBJ2-3, reads SQTIHQWPATLVQPVGSPLSLECTVEGTSNPNLYWYRQAAGRGLQLLFYSVGIGQISSEVPQNLSASRPQDRQFILSSKKLLLSDSGFYLCAWSVGGASTDTQYFGPGTRLTVL.

The V gene is TRBV5-8, the J gene TRBJ1-5; 12 positions match TRBD1. Germline CDR1 reads SGHTS; CDR2 reads YDEGEE. This CDR3 has 19 residues. V shed 0 bases, J shed 2 bases, and the junction held 9 bases outside the gene matches. The CDR3 bases are TGTGCCAGCAGCTTGGGTCCGGGACAGGGGGCGGAGGGCAATCAGCCCCAGCATTTT. It translates to CASSLGPGQGAEGNQPQHF.

This chain joins TRBV14 and TRBJ2-5; the match to TRBD2 covers 11 bases. The J segment lost 2 bases and the V segment lost 0 bases, leaving 5 bases of the junction unmatched. The germline gives CDR1 SGHDN, CDR2 FVKESK. The CDR3 is 17 amino acids. This chain's CDR3 is CASSQEIRLAGQETQYF. The CDR3 region has the DNA TGTGCCAGCAGCCAAGAGATTAGACTAGCGGGACAAGAGACCCAGTACTTC.

J is TRBJ2-1 and V is TRBV11-3, with D unclear. Looked up from germline, CDR1 is SGHNT and CDR2 is YENEEA. The CDR3 is 14 amino acids. V lost 0 bases and J 6 bases, leaving 9 bases between the germline ends. The CDR3 reads CASSLEAGRNEQFF. The CDR3 DNA follows: TGTGCCAGCAGCTTAGAAGCAGGCCGCAATGAGCAGTTCTTC. Complete variable domain (other parts from reference TRBV11-3 and TRBJ2-1): EAGVVQSPRYKIIEKKQPVAFWCNPISGHNTLYWYLQNLGQGPELLIRYENEEAVDDSQLPKDRFSAERLKGVDSTLKIQPAELGDSAVYLCASSLEAGRNEQFFGPGTRLTVL.